The clone carrying this T cell receptor beta chain appeared a single time. The data were obtained in a study of tumor-infiltrating lymphocytes in localized non-small cell lung cancer. CDR1 and CDR2 from the germline V gene are SEHNR and FQNEAQ (reference sequence). CDR3 length: 13 amino acids. V lost 5 bases and J lost 5, with 10 bases in between. Clones were sequenced by immunoSEQ multiplex PCR, and TCRdb holds only the in-frame ones, with some missing. The sample includes tens of thousands of clones, approximately 85% seen only once; the top ten take roughly 2%. The rearrangement joins TRBV7-9 to TRBJ1-5; D ambiguous. What was sequenced was lung tumor tissue. This clonotype was sampled from a human donor with non-small cell lung cancer. CDR3 sequence reads: CASSPSAYQPQHF. The DNA of the CDR3 is TGTGCCAGCAGCCCCAGCGCGTATCAGCCCCAGCATTTT.